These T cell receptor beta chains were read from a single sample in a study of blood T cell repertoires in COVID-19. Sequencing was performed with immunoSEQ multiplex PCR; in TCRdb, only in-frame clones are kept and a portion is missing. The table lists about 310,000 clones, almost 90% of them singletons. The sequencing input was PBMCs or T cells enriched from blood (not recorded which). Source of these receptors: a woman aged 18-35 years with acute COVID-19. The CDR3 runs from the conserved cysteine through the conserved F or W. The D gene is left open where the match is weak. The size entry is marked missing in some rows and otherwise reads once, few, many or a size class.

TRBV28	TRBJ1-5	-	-	TGTGCCAGCAGGTCCCCCTCCTATCAGCCCCAGCATTTT	CASRSPSYQPQHF
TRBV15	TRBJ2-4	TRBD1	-	TGTGCCACCAGCCCCGATCAAACAGGGGGGTTAGCCAAAAACATTCAGTACTTC	CATSPDQTGGLAKNIQYF
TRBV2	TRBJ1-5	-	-	TGTGCCAGCAGTGAGGCGGGGGCGGTTCAGCCCCAGCATTTT	CASSEAGAVQPQHF
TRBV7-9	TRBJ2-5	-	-	TGTGCCAGCAGCTTGGGAGCGACACAAGAGACCCAGTACTTC	CASSLGATQETQYF
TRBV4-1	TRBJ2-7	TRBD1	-	TGCGCCAGCAGCCAAGAAGAGGGACAGGGCCGCGAGCAGTACTTC	CASSQEEGQGREQYF
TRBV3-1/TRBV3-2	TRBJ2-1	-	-	TGTGCCAGCAGCCACCAGACCGGGACTTTCGGGAATGAGCAGTTCTTC	CASSHQTGTFGNEQFF
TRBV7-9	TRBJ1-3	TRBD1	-	TGTGCCAGCAGCTTAACAGGGGTCTCTGGAAACACCATATATTTT	CASSLTGVSGNTIYF
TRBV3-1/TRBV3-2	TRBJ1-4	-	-	TGTGCCAGCAGCCAAGTTTTAGGCGGTGAAAAACTGTTTTTT	CASSQVLGGEKLFF
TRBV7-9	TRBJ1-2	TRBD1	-	TGTGCCAGCAGCACGACGGACAGGGGAAATGGCTACACCTTC	CASSTTDRGNGYTF
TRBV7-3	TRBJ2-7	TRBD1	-	TGTGCCAGCAGCCCGCTGGGGACAGGTCGTTACGAGCAGTACTTC	CASSPLGTGRYEQYF
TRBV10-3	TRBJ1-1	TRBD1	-	TGTGCCATCAGTGAGTCGGGGCAGGGGGCGTTTGAAGCTTTCTTT	CAISESGQGAFEAFF
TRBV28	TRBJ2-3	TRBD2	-	TGTGCCAGCAGTTTTAGGCTAGCGGCCACAGATACGCAGTATTTT	CASSFRLAATDTQYF
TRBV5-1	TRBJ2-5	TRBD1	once	TGCGCCAGCAGCCCGAACGGCAGGGGGTCAGAGACCCAGTACTTC	CASSPNGRGSETQYF
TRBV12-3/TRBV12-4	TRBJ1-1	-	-	TGTGCCAGCAGTTTAGACAGGGCCACTGAAGCTTTCTTT	CASSLDRATEAFF
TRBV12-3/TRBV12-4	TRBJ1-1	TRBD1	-	TGTGCCAGCAGTTTAACAGGGGAGGCTGAAGCTTTCTTT	CASSLTGEAEAFF
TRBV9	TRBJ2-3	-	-	TGTGCCAGCAGCGTAGAGGCGGGCTTCACAGATACGCAGTATTTT	CASSVEAGFTDTQYF
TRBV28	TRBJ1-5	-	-	TGTGCCAGCAGTTTAGACAGAAACTATCAGCCCCAGCATTTT	CASSLDRNYQPQHF
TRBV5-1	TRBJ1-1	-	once	TGCGCCAGCAGCTTGAGCCAGGGGACGGGTACGGTGAACACTGAAGCTTTCTTT	CASSLSQGTGTVNTEAFF
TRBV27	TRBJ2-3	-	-	TGTGCCAGCAGTTCAACTAGCTGGAGCACAGATACGCAGTATTTT	CASSSTSWSTDTQYF
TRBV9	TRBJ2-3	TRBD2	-	TGTGCCAGCAGCGTAAGGCTAGCGGGAGGGGATACGCAGTATTTT	CASSVRLAGGDTQYF
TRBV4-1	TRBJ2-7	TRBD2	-	TGCGCCAGCAGCCTGAAGACCGGACTAGCGGGAGGCTACGAGCAGTACTTC	CASSLKTGLAGGYEQYF
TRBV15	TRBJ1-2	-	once	TGTGCCACCAGCAGAGTCGAGGGCGGCTACACCTTC	CATSRVEGGYTF
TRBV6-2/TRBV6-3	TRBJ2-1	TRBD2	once	TGTGCCAGCAGTTACGGGACTAGCGGGGAGCACGGTATATACAATGAGCAGTTCTTC	CASSYGTSGEHGIYNEQFF
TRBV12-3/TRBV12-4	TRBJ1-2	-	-	TGTGCCAGCAGTCTACAGGACTATGGCTACACCTTC	CASSLQDYGYTF
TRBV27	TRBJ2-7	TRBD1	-	TGTGCCAGCAGTCACGGGACAGGGACCTACGAGCAGTACTTC	CASSHGTGTYEQYF
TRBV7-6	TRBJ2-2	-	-	TGTGCCAGCAGCTTAGCGTTGGCTTACACCGGGGAGCTGTTTTTT	CASSLALAYTGELFF
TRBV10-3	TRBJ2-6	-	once	TGTGCCATCAGCGACAGCTCTGGGGCCAACGTCCTGACTTTC	CAISDSSGANVLTF
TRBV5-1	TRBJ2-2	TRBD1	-	TGCGCCAGCAGTTCAAGACAGGGCCTTATCACCGGGGAGCTGTTTTTT	CASSSRQGLITGELFF
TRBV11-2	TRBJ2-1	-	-	TGTGCCAGCAGCACCACGGACTATTCCTCCTACAATGAGCAGTTCTTC	CASSTTDYSSYNEQFF
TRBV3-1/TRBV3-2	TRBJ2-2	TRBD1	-	TGTGCCAGCAGCCAAGTCGGGACAGGGGCGGCGAACACCGGGGAGCTGTTTTTT	CASSQVGTGAANTGELFF
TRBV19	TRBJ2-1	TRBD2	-	TGTGCCAGTATCCGGACTAGCGGATCCTACAATGAGCAGTTCTTC	CASIRTSGSYNEQFF
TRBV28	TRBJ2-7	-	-	TGTGCCAGCAGTTTAAGTCGAGCCGAGCAGTACTTC	CASSLSRAEQYF
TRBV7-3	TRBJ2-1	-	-	TGTGCCAGCAGCTTACTCGGCGGGGCCTACAATGAGCAGTTCTTC	CASSLLGGAYNEQFF
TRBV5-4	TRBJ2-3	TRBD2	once	TGTGCCAGCAGCCCGGGACTAGCCGGCATAACAGATACGCAGTATTTT	CASSPGLAGITDTQYF
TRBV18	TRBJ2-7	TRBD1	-	TGTGCCAGCTCACCACCGGGACAGAGGAGCTCCTACGAGCAGTACTTC	CASSPPGQRSSYEQYF
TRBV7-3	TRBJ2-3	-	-	TGTGCCAGCAGCTTAACTTCCCTCACAGATACGCAGTATTTT	CASSLTSLTDTQYF
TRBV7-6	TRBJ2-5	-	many	TGTGCCAGCAGCTTAGTGCTAGCCGGAGAGACCCAGTACTTC	CASSLVLAGETQYF
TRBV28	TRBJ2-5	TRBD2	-	TGTGCCAGCAGTCTAGCGGGACTCGTTGCGTTGTACCAAGAGACCCAGTACTTC	CASSLAGLVALYQETQYF
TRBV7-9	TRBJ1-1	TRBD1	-	TGTGCCAGCAGCTTACAGGGGGCTATCACTGAAGCTTTCTTT	CASSLQGAITEAFF
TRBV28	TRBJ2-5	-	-	TGTGCCAGCACTCAAATGGGGGGACAGTCTTTTGAGGGAGAGACCCAGTACTTC	CASTQMGGQSFEGETQYF
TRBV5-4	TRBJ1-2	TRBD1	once	TGTGCCAGCAGCTTGGCTTCAACTGGGACAGTCTATGGCTACACCTTC	CASSLASTGTVYGYTF
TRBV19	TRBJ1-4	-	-	TGTGCCAGTAGTCAGGGAATAACTAATGAAAAACTGTTTTTT	CASSQGITNEKLFF
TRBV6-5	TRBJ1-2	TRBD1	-	TGTGCCAGCAAGGGCAGGGGGCTTGGCTACACCTTC	CASKGRGLGYTF
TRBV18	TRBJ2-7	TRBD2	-	TGTGCCAGCTCACCCACCCTCGGTGGAGCGGGAGCTGGTGAGCAGTACTTC	CASSPTLGGAGAGEQYF
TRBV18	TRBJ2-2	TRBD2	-	TGTGCCAGCTCACCAGAGCTAGCGGGAGGAGCCGGGGAGCTGTTTTTT	CASSPELAGGAGELFF
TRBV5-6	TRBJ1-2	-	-	TGTGCCAGCAGCTACTGGACAGATAGGGGCCATGGCTACACCTTC	CASSYWTDRGHGYTF
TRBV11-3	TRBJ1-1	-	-	TGTGCCAGCAGCTTATGGCCCCGGGGTAGGGACACTGAAGCTTTCTTT	CASSLWPRGRDTEAFF
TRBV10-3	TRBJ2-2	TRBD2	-	TGTGCCATCAGCAGTACCGGGACTAGCGCGAACACCGGGGAGCTGTTTTTT	CAISSTGTSANTGELFF
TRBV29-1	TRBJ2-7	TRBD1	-	TGCAGCGCCAGGGGGACAGATACCTACGAGCAGTACTTC	CSARGTDTYEQYF
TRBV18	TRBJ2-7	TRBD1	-	TGTGCCAGCTCAGCGACAGGGGGGAGCTCCTACGAGCAGTACTTC	CASSATGGSSYEQYF
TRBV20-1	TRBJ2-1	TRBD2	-	TGCAGTGCTAGGACTAGCGCGGAGCAGTTCTTC	CSARTSAEQFF
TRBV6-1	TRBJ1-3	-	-	TGTGCCAGCAGTGAGCAACCCGGGGCTGGAAACACCATATATTTT	CASSEQPGAGNTIYF
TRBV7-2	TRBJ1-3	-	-	TGTGCCAGCAGCTCAGGCTCTGGAAACACCATATATTTT	CASSSGSGNTIYF
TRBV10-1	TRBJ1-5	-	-	TGCGCCAGCAGTTCATTCTGCAGGCACAATCAGCCCCAGCATTTT	CASSSFCRHNQPQHF
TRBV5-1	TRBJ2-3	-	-	TGCGCCAGCAGCTTGGCCACCAGGTGTACGCAGTATTTT	CASSLATRCTQYF
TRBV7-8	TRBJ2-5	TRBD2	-	TGTGCCAGCAGCCCCACTCTAGCGGGAGATAGGGAGACCCAGTACTTC	CASSPTLAGDRETQYF
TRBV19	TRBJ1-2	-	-	TGTGCCAGTAGTGGTGGACAGAGTAACTATGGCTACACCTTC	CASSGGQSNYGYTF